These 15 T cell receptor beta chains came from one sample sequenced in a study of shared clonotypes between healthy human individuals (dated by TCRdb to 2019 to 2021). Receptors were amplified or captured by the immunoSEQ multiplex PCR assay. As stored in TCRdb, this immuneACCESS dataset retains in-frame rearrangements with V and J assigned. A fraction of the clones does not appear; measured against another copy, unresolved V genes explain less than half of the discrepancy, and the remainder lacks a known reason. Present in this sample are about 1.1 million clones, about 84% of which were seen just once. The top ten hold 0.6% to 0.7% of the sample. Sequencing was carried out using memory CD4+ T cells from PBMCs. According to the study, the label for this sample's cell subset or site signals: CD45RA-negative fraction. The receptors stem from a man younger than 35 in good health. Some clones in this sample may be carry-over from other donors' samples.

As for this clone: Germline is not matched at one junction end, which may reflect a read error. This chain uses TRBV7-2 with TRBJ1-1, with 7 bases aligning to TRBD1. The CDR3 is 13 amino acids. Germline CDR1 is SGHTA and CDR2 is FQGNSA. The CDR3 loop is CACRRGLNTEAFF. The CDR3 DNA reads TGTGCCTGCAGGAGGGGGCTGAACACTGAAGCTTTCTTT.

This clone was seen once. The chain carries TRBV7-9 and TRBJ2-3; no clear D gene. CDR1 and CDR2 (germline): SEHNR, FQNEAQ (reference sequence). The length of the CDR3 is 13 residues. Deletions cut 5 bases from V and 3 bases from J, with 9 bases between. The CDR3 loop is CASSQLTTDTQYF. CDR3 DNA sequence: TGTGCCAGCAGCCAACTTACGACAGATACGCAGTATTTT.

As regards this clone: The same CDR3 is also encoded by other DNA sequences in this sample. This chain joins TRBV28 and TRBJ1-1; D gene ambiguous. CDR3 size: 13 residues. V gave up 3 bases and J gave up 0 bases, with 5 bases separating them. Germline CDR1 and CDR2: MDHEN and SYDVKM. This CDR3 reads CASSFGLNTEAFF. In DNA form, the CDR3 reads TGTGCCAGCAGTTTTGGGCTGAACACTGAAGCTTTCTTT.

The chain recombines TRBV9 with TRBJ2-1, with a tentative D call TRBD2 (6 bases). V lost 4 bases and J 5 bases, leaving 13 bases between the germline ends. Germline CDR1 reads SGDLS; CDR2 reads YYNGEE. The CDR3 loop spans 14 amino acids. CDR3 DNA sequence: TGTGCCAGCAGCCCCAGTCGGAGGGACAATGAGCAGTTCTTC. Protein product: CASSPSRRDNEQFF.

This clone came up a few times. The chain employs TRBV9 and TRBJ2-3; D remains unclear. Germline V gene sequence: CDR1 SGDLS, CDR2 YYNGEE. Deletions cut 0 bases from V and 5 bases from J, with 7 bases between. This CDR3 is 13 amino acids long. For the CDR3, the DNA is TGTGCCAGCAGCGTAGAAAAGGAAGATACGCAGTATTTT. Encoded protein: CASSVEKEDTQYF.

This clone was observed once. The chain carries TRBV18 and TRBJ2-7, with D perhaps TRBD1 or TRBD2 (5 bases each). V gave up 6 bases and J gave up 3 bases, with 15 bases separating them. Germline CDR1 reads KGHSH; CDR2 reads LQKENI. This CDR3 region has 14 residues. The CDR3 loop reads CASSRTTGGYEQYF. The CDR3 bases are TGTGCCAGCTCCCGTACGACTGGGGGCTACGAGCAGTACTTC.

The rearrangement joins TRBV14 to TRBJ1-3; D remains unclear. The germline V gene encodes CDR1 SGHDN and CDR2 FVKESK. Trimming cost V 4 bases and J 1 base, with 8 bases left between them. This CDR3 comprises 14 residues. The CDR3 DNA reads TGTGCCAGCAGCCGAAAAATGTCTGGAAACACCATATATTTT. This translates into CASSRKMSGNTIYF.

The chain carries TRBV5-5 and TRBJ1-2; 8 positions match TRBD1. This CDR3 is built from 15 residues. Germline V lookup: CDR1 SGHKS, CDR2 YYEKEE (reference sequence). With V trimmed by 4 bases and J by 4 bases, 9 bases remained unmatched. CDR3 coding DNA: TGTGCCAGCAGCCCTCAGACAGGGGATGTCTATGGCTACACCTTC. This gives the protein CASSPQTGDVYGYTF.

The chain joins TRBV18 to TRBJ2-7, with D possibly TRBD1 on 5 matching bases. The ends were cut back, 6 bases at V and 1 base at J, with 13 bases in the middle. Germline V gives CDR1 KGHSH, CDR2 LQKENI. The CDR3 sequence is 14 residues long. CDR3: CASSPGFASYEQYF. CDR3 DNA sequence: TGTGCCAGCTCGCCAGGGTTTGCGTCCTACGAGCAGTACTTC.

This chain joins TRBV30 and TRBJ1-2; unclear D gene. Germline CDR1 GTSNPN, CDR2 SVGIG (reference sequence). This CDR3 region has 15 residues. With 0 bases removed from V and 3 bases from J, the gap between germline ends came to 14 bases. CDR3 amino acids: CAWSVRARRDYGYTF. As DNA, the CDR3 is TGTGCCTGGAGTGTACGGGCAAGGAGGGACTATGGCTACACCTTC.

The J gene is TRBJ2-4, the V gene TRBV7-2; perhaps TRBD2 as D (6 bases). Germline CDR1 and CDR2: SGHTA and FQGNSA. V lost 5 bases and J 5 bases, leaving 16 bases between the germline ends. This CDR3 region has 15 residues. CDR3 in DNA: TGTGCCAGCAGCCCTACGGCTAGCGAGGAAAACATTCAGTACTTC. Amino acids: CASSPTASEENIQYF.

The chain joins TRBV9 to TRBJ1-1; the D is unclear. The CDR3 consists of 15 residues. Trimming shortened V by 0 bases and J by 1 base, and 10 bases separated the two germline ends. The germline CDR1 and CDR2 sequences are SGDLS and YYNGEE. The CDR3 DNA reads TGTGCCAGCAGCGTAGACGCGGCTGGGAACACTGAAGCTTTCTTT. It translates to CASSVDAAGNTEAFF.

This clone was detected once. The chain uses TRBV5-1 and TRBJ2-7; 8 bases align to TRBD2. The CDR3 has 15 residues. The J segment lost 2 bases and the V segment lost 4 bases, leaving 8 bases of the junction unmatched. The germline V gene has CDR1 SGHRS and CDR2 YFSETQ. The DNA of the CDR3 is TGCGCCAGCAGCCGCCCCGGGGGGGCTACCTACGAGCAGTACTTC. Translated, it gives CASSRPGGATYEQYF. The full variable domain, its missing parts supplied by reference TRBV5-1 and TRBJ2-7, is KAGVTQTPRYLIKTRGQQVTLSCSPISGHRSVSWYQQTPGQGLQFLFEYFSETQRNKGNFPGRFSGRQFSNSRSEMNVSTLELGDSALYLCASSRPGGATYEQYFGPGTRLTVT.

V is TRBV7-3 and J is TRBJ2-3, with 7 bases identical to TRBD2. The trim removed 4 bases at V and 14 bases at J, leaving 9 bases unmatched. CDR3 size: 12 residues. Germline CDR1 SGHTA, CDR2 FQGTGA. The CDR3 nucleotides are TGTGCCAGCAGCTCCATAGCGGGCCAGCCGTATTTT. It is translated as CASSSIAGQPYF.

This clone has at least ten counts. V usage is TRBV19 and J usage is TRBJ1-3; perhaps TRBD1 as D (5 bases). V lost 5 bases and J 0 bases, leaving 11 bases between the germline ends. CDR1 and CDR2 (germline): LNHDA, SQIVND (reference sequence). The CDR3 runs to 15 residues. CDR3 bases: TGTGCCAGTAGTTCCGGGGCAACCTCTGGAAACACCATATATTTT. Translated, it gives CASSSGATSGNTIYF.